The next 31 T cell receptor beta chains were all read from a single sample in a study of blood T cells in healthy people across ages. A second PCR, run for roughly 6 to 11 cycles, used a sample-barcoded 5' primer plus a J-beta primer mix. MiXCR, run by TCRdb on the 5' RACE reads, gives a single entry per CDR3 protein. The sample includes around 320,000 distinct CDR3 sequences, around 30% of them seen just once. The material sequenced was blood. The receptors come from a woman in her seventies in good health.

The sample holds a few counts of this clonotype. This chain links TRBV28 with TRBJ2-1, with D uncertain. Germline-derived CDR1 and CDR2 are MDHEN and SYDVKM. V lost 3 bases and J 5 bases, leaving 14 bases between the germline ends. This CDR3 is built from 15 residues. CDR3 in amino acids: CASSLPGVANNEQFF. CDR3 coding DNA: TGTGCCAGCAGTTTGCCAGGAGTGGCGAACAATGAGCAGTTCTTC.

This chain joins TRBV7-2 and TRBJ2-3; 7 nucleotides align to TRBD1. The CDR3 length is 16 residues. The germline V gene has CDR1 SGHTA and CDR2 FQGNSA. J lost 0 bases, V lost 2 bases, and 5 bases had no gene match. The CDR3 spells CASSLLVDRSTDTQYF. The CDR3 DNA reads as TGTGCCAGCAGCTTATTGGTGGACAGGAGCACAGATACGCAGTATTTT.

The DNA of the CDR3 is TGCAGCGTTCTCGCGGAAAGCTACAATGAGCAGTTCTTC. Amino acids: CSVLAESYNEQFF. This sequence joins TRBV29-1 and TRBJ2-1; D call uncertain. Trimming took off 5 bases at V and 3 bases at J, with 11 bases between the two ends. The CDR3 spans 13 residues. Germline V gene lookup returns CDR1 SQVTM and CDR2 ANQGSEA.

This clonotype was counted a few times. The chain joins TRBV11-2 to TRBJ1-4; weak D call: TRBD1 (5 bases). V gave up 4 bases and J gave up 4 bases, with 10 bases separating them. CDR1 is SGHAT and CDR2 is FQNNGV in the germline V gene. This CDR3 is built from 14 residues. CDR3 DNA: TGTGCCAGCAGCTCAGGACAACATAATGAAAAACTGTTTTTT. This codes for CASSSGQHNEKLFF.

The chain is built from TRBV9 and TRBJ2-7; the D gene is possibly TRBD2 (6 bases). V lost 0 bases and J lost 2, with 15 bases in between. Germline loops: CDR1 SGDLS, CDR2 YYNGEE. This CDR3 region has 16 residues. The CDR3 spells CASSVAASGLAYEQYF. Here the CDR3 DNA reads TGTGCCAGCAGCGTAGCAGCCAGCGGGCTTGCCTACGAGCAGTACTTC.

The chain couples TRBV20-1 to TRBJ2-7, with 10 bases that match TRBD1. The CDR3 is 15 residues long. Germline assignment: CDR1 DFQATT and CDR2 SNEGSKA (reference sequence). The trim removed 0 bases at V and 4 bases at J, leaving 6 bases unmatched. The CDR3 region is CSARDIRQGAYEQYF. The CDR3 nucleotides read TGCAGTGCTAGAGACATTCGACAGGGGGCTTACGAGCAGTACTTC.

The genes are TRBV7-3 and TRBJ2-7; D possibly corresponds to TRBD2 (6 bases). Judging by the DNA end, TRBJ2-1 fits better; the J call may be wrong. This CDR3 is 15 amino acids long. Germline CDR1 and CDR2: SGHTA and FQGTGA. The DNA for the CDR3 is TGTGCCAGCAGCTTAAGGGGCGGGACGAACAATGAGCAGTTCTTC. Translation: CASSLRGGTNNEQFF.

The table lists this clonotype with a count of one. The chain has TRBV20-1 and TRBJ2-1; 12 nucleotides agree with TRBD2. The J call may be mistaken, given a closer DNA end match to TRBJ2-7. This CDR3 spans 14 amino acids. Germline lookup yields CDR1 DFQATT and CDR2 SNEGSKA (reference sequence). The CDR3 DNA is TGCAGTGCTCCCTCTAGCGGGAGGGGCTACGAGCAGTACTTC. Its translation is CSAPSSGRGYEQYF.

This chain joins TRBV6-4 and TRBJ2-2; D is unclear. The germline V and J ends were trimmed by 3 bases and 3 bases, with 8 bases remaining between them. Germline V gene data show CDR1 as MRHNA and CDR2 as SNTAGT. The CDR3 is 14 residues long. The CDR3 bases are TGTGCCAGCAGTGATCTACCCGACACCGGGGAGCTGTTTTTT. Its translation: CASSDLPDTGELFF.

The genes are TRBV5-5 and TRBJ2-5; D is unresolved. The last part of the DNA fits TRBJ2-1 better; the J call may be wrong. This CDR3 contains 13 residues. Germline V lookup: CDR1 SGHKS, CDR2 YYEKEE (reference sequence). This CDR3 is CASSPTRPAEQFF. The CDR3 nucleotides read TGTGCCAGCAGTCCTACCCGACCAGCTGAGCAGTTCTTC.

The rearrangement links TRBV5-1 to TRBJ2-5; the D gene could be TRBD1 or TRBD2 (5 bases each). This CDR3 comprises 14 residues. Between the trimmed V and J ends, which lost 3 bases and 2 bases, there was a span of 11 bases. CDR1 and CDR2 (germline): SGHRS, YFSETQ. CDR3 in DNA: TGCGCCAGCAGCTCTGGGGGTGTTCAAGAGACCCAGTACTTC. Its translation: CASSSGGVQETQYF.

The J gene is TRBJ2-1, the V gene TRBV28; the match to TRBD1 covers 10 bases. The CDR3 has 14 amino acids. Germline values: CDR1 MDHEN, CDR2 SYDVKM. V lost 7 bases and J lost 7; bases outside the gene matches: 7. CDR3 residues: CASTNDRGRNEQFF. CDR3 coding DNA: TGTGCCAGCACCAACGACAGGGGGCGGAATGAGCAGTTCTTC. The complete variable domain, with remaining parts taken from reference TRBV28 and TRBJ2-1, reads DVKVTQSSRYLVKRTGEKVFLECVQDMDHENMFWYRQDPGLGLRLIYFSYDVKMKEKGDIPEGYSVSREKKERFSLILESASTNQTSMYLCASTNDRGRNEQFFGPGTRLTVL.

V and J are TRBV15 and TRBJ1-4, with 10 bases fitting TRBD1. CDR3 size: 15 residues. V was clipped by 1 base and J by 7 bases; unmatched bases: 3. Looked up from germline, CDR1 is LNHNV and CDR2 is YYDKDF (reference sequence). The CDR3 region is CATSRGGQGVEKLFF. The CDR3 DNA is TGTGCCACCAGCAGAGGAGGACAGGGGGTTGAAAAACTGTTTTTT.

Concerning this clonotype itself: The junction departs from the called germline gene at one end, perhaps through a read error. The chain joins TRBV10-3 to TRBJ2-3; TRBD2 aligns across 7 bases. CDR3 length: 14 residues. The germline V gene has CDR1 ENHRY and CDR2 SYGVKD. CDR3 residues: CATSGSGKTDTQYF. CDR3 coding DNA: TGTGCCACCAGTGGCAGCGGGAAGACAGATACGCAGTATTTT.

The chain recombines TRBV20-1 with TRBJ2-2; 11 positions agree with TRBD2. The CDR3 is 14 amino acids. CDR1 is DFQATT and CDR2 is SNEGSKA in the germline V gene (reference sequence). V was clipped by 7 bases and J by 7 bases; unmatched bases: 8. The CDR3 region has the DNA TGCAGTGTGGTTTCCGGGACTAGCGGCGGGGAGCTGTTTTTT. It codes for CSVVSGTSGGELFF.

Remarks on this clonotype: A junction boundary mismatches the germline segment, possibly from a read error. The V gene is TRBV7-7, the J gene TRBJ2-7; either TRBD1 or TRBD2 may supply D (5 bases each). The germline CDR1 and CDR2 sequences are SSHAT and FNYEAQ (reference sequence). The CDR3 is 13 residues long. CDR3: CASSWDRETEQYF. The CDR3 bases are TGTGCTAGCAGCTGGGACCGAGAAACCGAGCAGTACTTC.

This clonotype was picked up a small number of times. The chain couples TRBV27 to TRBJ2-4; TRBD1 might be the D (6 bases). This CDR3 is built from 17 residues. Trimming stripped 0 bases from V and 4 bases from J, with 16 bases between. The germline gives CDR1 MNHEY, CDR2 SMNVEV (reference sequence). The CDR3 bases are TGTGCCAGCAGTTTATCGGGGACACCCGAGGGGAAAAACATTCAGTACTTC. Its protein is CASSLSGTPEGKNIQYF.

The rearrangement uses TRBV6-5 and TRBJ1-5, with 8 nucleotides matching TRBD1. There are 18 residues in the CDR3. V shed 2 bases and J 2 bases; nucleotides not matched to a gene: 11. Germline V gives CDR1 MNHEY, CDR2 SVGAGI. The CDR3 nucleotides read TGTGCCAGCAGTTACGGGACAGGAAAATTTGGAGGCAATCAGCCCCAGCATTTT. Its translation is CASSYGTGKFGGNQPQHF.

This clonotype was observed at least ten times. The chain links TRBV15 to TRBJ2-5; D is undetermined. This CDR3 has 16 residues. Trimming removed 3 bases at V and 3 bases at J, with 17 bases between. CDR1 and CDR2 from the germline V gene are LNHNV and YYDKDF (reference sequence). CDR3 amino acids: CATSRVPRPLEETQYF. The CDR3 DNA reads as TGTGCCACCAGCAGGGTACCGCGGCCCTTGGAAGAGACCCAGTACTTC.

This clonotype occurred a few times. Here the CDR3 DNA reads TGCAGTGTAACTCCGGACAACACTGAAGCTTTCTTT. Residues: CSVTPDNTEAFF. V usage is TRBV20-1 and J usage is TRBJ1-1; the D is unclear. The CDR3 runs 12 residues. Germline CDR1 and CDR2: DFQATT and SNEGSKA (reference sequence). Trimming stripped 7 bases from V and 2 bases from J, with 11 bases between.

This clonotype was seen a handful of times. The chain recombines TRBV5-6 with TRBJ2-7, with D unresolved. The CDR3 consists of 15 residues. The V gene lost 0 bases and the J gene lost 0 bases, with 10 bases spanning the gap. Germline V gene sequence: CDR1 SGHDT, CDR2 YYEEEE. CDR3 sequence reads: CASSLGDLSSYEQYF. CDR3 sequence (DNA): TGTGCCAGCAGCTTGGGGGATTTGAGCTCCTACGAGCAGTACTTC.

This clonotype came up a few times. This chain uses TRBV15 with TRBJ2-4, with 7 bases lining up with TRBD2. Germline V lookup: CDR1 LNHNV, CDR2 YYDKDF (reference sequence). CDR3 length equals 14 residues. J gave up 10 bases and V 3 bases, and 9 bases lay outside the gene matches. The CDR3 DNA reads TGTGCCACCAGCAGGTCGGACGGGCGGGGGATTCAGTACTTC. Protein: CATSRSDGRGIQYF.

For this clonotype: A read error is possible here, since a much larger clone lies one base away. The rearrangement uses TRBV25-1 and TRBJ1-1; 7 bases are a match to TRBD1. Germline loops: CDR1 MGHDK, CDR2 SYGVNS. CDR3 length: 14 residues. The CDR3 is CASSGRQGYTEASF. CDR3 nucleotide sequence: TGTGCCAGCAGTGGACGACAGGGTTACACTGAAGCTTCCTTT.

This rearrangement joins TRBV20-1 to TRBJ2-3, with a tentative D call TRBD1 (6 bases). The CDR3 has 14 residues. Germline V gives CDR1 DFQATT, CDR2 SNEGSKA (reference sequence). The germline V and J ends were trimmed by 1 base and 1 base, with 9 bases remaining between them. The CDR3 spells CSARAQGGTDTQYF. CDR3 bases: TGCAGTGCTAGAGCACAGGGAGGCACAGATACGCAGTATTTT.

There are a few counts of this clonotype. The J gene is TRBJ1-4, the V gene TRBV20-1; maybe TRBD1 (5 bases). V lost 2 bases and J 8 bases, leaving 15 bases between the germline ends. Germline assignment: CDR1 DFQATT and CDR2 SNEGSKA (reference sequence). CDR3 length: 14 residues. In nucleotides, the CDR3 is TGCAGTGCTAGACGGTCCATGGAGGGGGAAAAACTGTTTTTT. It is translated as CSARRSMEGEKLFF.

This clonotype was observed a few times. V and J are TRBV11-2 and TRBJ1-2; D is undetermined. This CDR3 spans 16 amino acids. The germline V gene has CDR1 SGHAT and CDR2 FQNNGV. Trimming left V 0 bases short and J 6 bases short, with 17 bases between. CDR3 loop: CASSLDVEEAWNGYTF. For the CDR3, the DNA is TGTGCCAGCAGCTTAGACGTTGAGGAGGCATGGAATGGCTACACCTTC.

This chain connects TRBV9 to TRBJ2-7; TRBD2 matches 13 bases. Germline V gives CDR1 SGDLS, CDR2 YYNGEE. V was clipped by 2 bases and J by 6 bases; unmatched bases: 5. The CDR3 totals 15 residues. The CDR3 DNA sequence: TGTGCCAGCAGCGTGGGGACTAGCGGGATCGCCGAGCAGTACTTC. Protein: CASSVGTSGIAEQYF.

This clonotype was picked up one time. The gene calls are TRBV7-8 and TRBJ1-2; weak D call: TRBD1 (5 bases). Germline CDR1 SGHVS, CDR2 FQNEAQ. V lost 4 bases and J 7 bases, leaving 16 bases between the germline ends. CDR3 size: 14 residues. Here the CDR3 reads CASSSTSRVGGYTF. CDR3 nucleotide sequence: TGTGCCAGCAGCTCGACCTCCAGGGTTGGTGGCTACACCTTC. The whole variable domain, remainder taken from reference TRBV7-8 and TRBJ1-2, is GAGVSQSPRYKVAKRGQDVALRCDPISGHVSLFWYQQALGQGPEFLTYFQNEAQLDKSGLPSDRFFAERPEGSVSTLKIQRTQQEDSAVYLCASSSTSRVGGYTFGSGTRLTVV.

Only a few counts were recorded for this clonotype. V gene TRBV5-6 combines with J gene TRBJ1-5; possible D gene TRBD1, 6 bases. Per germline, CDR1 SGHDT and CDR2 YYEEEE. This CDR3 comprises 15 residues. The V gene lost 5 bases and the J gene lost 3 bases, with 15 bases spanning the gap. The CDR3 region is CASSRQGSNNQPQHF. CDR3 sequence (DNA): TGTGCCAGCAGTCGTCAGGGGAGTAACAATCAGCCCCAGCATTTT.

The V call is TRBV21-1, the J call TRBJ2-5; the table's D call TRBD1 went unverified against the DNA. The DNA end is more similar to TRBJ2-7, so the J call may be wrong. TRBV21-1 constitutes a pseudogene. The CDR3 spans 15 residues. For the CDR3, the DNA is TGTGCCAGCAGCAAGTGGACAGGGGTGACCTACGAGCAGTACTTC. This sequence encodes CASSKWTGVTYEQYF.

Note on this clonotype: One base away lies a much larger clone, so this may be a sequencing read error. The genes are TRBV28 and TRBJ1-2; the match to TRBD1 covers 7 bases. The ends lost 5 bases at V and 12 bases at J; junction bases unmatched: 12. The germline V gene has CDR1 MDHEN and CDR2 SYDVKM. The CDR3 runs 13 residues. CDR3 DNA sequence: TGTGCCAGCAGTCCCCCAGGGGGTAGGGGCCACACCTTC. Encoded protein: CASSPPGGRGHTF.